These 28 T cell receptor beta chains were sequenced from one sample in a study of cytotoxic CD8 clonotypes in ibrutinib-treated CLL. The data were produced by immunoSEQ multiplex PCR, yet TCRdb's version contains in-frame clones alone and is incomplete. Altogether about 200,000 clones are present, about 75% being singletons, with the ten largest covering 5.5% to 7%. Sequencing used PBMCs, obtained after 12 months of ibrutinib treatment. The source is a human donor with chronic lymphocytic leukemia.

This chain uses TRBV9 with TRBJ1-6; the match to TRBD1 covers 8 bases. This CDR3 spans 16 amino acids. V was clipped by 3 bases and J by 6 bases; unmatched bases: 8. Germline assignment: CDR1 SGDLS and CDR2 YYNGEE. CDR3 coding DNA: TGTGCCAGCAGCGGAGACAGGGGCGAAATTAATTCACCCCTCCACTTT. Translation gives CASSGDRGEINSPLHF.

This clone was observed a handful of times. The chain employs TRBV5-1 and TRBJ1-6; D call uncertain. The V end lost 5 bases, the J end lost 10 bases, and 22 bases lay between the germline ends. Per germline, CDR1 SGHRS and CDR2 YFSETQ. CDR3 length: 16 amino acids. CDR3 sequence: CASRPDWARTGSPLHF. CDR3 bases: TGCGCCAGCAGGCCAGACTGGGCTAGAACGGGGTCACCCCTCCACTTT.

The CDR3 DNA is TGTGCCTGGAGTGTCCCGCCGGACCTTGGTCTGGCGAACTCTGGAAACACCATATATTTT. Residues: CAWSVPPDLGLANSGNTIYF. This rearrangement joins TRBV30 to TRBJ1-3; D unclear. The germline V gene has CDR1 GTSNPN and CDR2 SVGIG (reference sequence). The CDR3 totals 20 residues. V was pared by 0 bases and J by 0 bases, with 24 bases between.

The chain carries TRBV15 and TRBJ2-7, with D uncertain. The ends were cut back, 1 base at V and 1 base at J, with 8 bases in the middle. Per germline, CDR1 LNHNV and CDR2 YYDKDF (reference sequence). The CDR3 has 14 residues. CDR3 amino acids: CATSRGGGSYEQYF. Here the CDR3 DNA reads TGTGCCACCAGCAGAGGGGGTGGGTCCTACGAGCAGTACTTC. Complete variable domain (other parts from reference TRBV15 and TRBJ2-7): DAMVIQNPRYQVTQFGKPVTLSCSQTLNHNVMYWYQQKSSQAPKLLFHYYDKDFNNEADTPDNFQSRRPNTSFCFLDIRSPGLGDTAMYLCATSRGGGSYEQYFGPGTRLTVT.

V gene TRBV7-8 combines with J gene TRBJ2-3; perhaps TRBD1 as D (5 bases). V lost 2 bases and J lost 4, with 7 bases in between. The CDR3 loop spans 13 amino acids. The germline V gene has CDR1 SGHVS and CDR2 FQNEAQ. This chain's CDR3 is CASSLRRADTQYF. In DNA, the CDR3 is TGTGCCAGCAGCTTACGCAGGGCAGATACGCAGTATTTT.

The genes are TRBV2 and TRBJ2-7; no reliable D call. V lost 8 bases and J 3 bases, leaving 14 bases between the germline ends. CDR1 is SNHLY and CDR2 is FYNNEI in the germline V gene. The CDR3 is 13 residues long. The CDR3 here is CASGQVLNYEQYF. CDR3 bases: TGTGCCAGCGGGCAGGTTCTAAACTACGAGCAGTACTTC.

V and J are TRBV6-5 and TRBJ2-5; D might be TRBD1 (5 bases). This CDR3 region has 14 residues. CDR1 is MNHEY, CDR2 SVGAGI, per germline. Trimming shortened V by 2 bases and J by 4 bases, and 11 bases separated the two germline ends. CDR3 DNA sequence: TGTGCCAGCAGTTACGTAAGGGGTGGAGAGACCCAGTACTTC. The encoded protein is CASSYVRGGETQYF.

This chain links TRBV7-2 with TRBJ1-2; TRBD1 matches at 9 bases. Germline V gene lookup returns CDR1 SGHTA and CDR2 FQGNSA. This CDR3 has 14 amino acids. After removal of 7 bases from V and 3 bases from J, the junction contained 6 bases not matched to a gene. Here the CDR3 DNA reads TGTGCCAGCAACCCGGGACAGGGCTACTATGGCTACACCTTC. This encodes CASNPGQGYYGYTF.

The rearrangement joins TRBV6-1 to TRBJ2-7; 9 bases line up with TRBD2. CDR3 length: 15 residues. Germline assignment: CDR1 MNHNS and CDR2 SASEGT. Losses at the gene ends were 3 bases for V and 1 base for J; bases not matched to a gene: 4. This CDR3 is CASSDIGLASYEQYF. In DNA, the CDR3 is TGTGCCAGCAGTGATATAGGACTAGCGTCCTACGAGCAGTACTTC.

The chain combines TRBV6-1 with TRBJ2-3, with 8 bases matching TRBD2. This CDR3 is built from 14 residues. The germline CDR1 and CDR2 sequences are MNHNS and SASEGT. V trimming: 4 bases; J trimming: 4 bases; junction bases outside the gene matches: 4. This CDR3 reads CASSAGGQADTQYF. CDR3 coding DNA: TGTGCCAGCAGTGCGGGGGGGCAGGCAGATACGCAGTATTTT.

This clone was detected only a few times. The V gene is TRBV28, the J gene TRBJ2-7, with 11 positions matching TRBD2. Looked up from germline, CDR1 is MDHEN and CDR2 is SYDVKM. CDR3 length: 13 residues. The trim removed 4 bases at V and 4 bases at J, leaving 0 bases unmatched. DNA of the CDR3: TGTGCCAGCAGTTCTAGCGGGAGGTACGAGCAGTACTTC. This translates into CASSSSGRYEQYF. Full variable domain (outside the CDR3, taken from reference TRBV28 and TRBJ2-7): DVKVTQSSRYLVKRTGEKVFLECVQDMDHENMFWYRQDPGLGLRLIYFSYDVKMKEKGDIPEGYSVSREKKERFSLILESASTNQTSMYLCASSSSGRYEQYFGPGTRLTVT.

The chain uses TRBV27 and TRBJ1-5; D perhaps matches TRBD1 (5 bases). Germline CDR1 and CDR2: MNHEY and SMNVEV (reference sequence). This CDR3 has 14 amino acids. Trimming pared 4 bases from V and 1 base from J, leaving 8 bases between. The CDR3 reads CASSSSGSNQPQHF. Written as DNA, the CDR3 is TGTGCCAGCAGTTCATCAGGGAGCAATCAGCCCCAGCATTTT.

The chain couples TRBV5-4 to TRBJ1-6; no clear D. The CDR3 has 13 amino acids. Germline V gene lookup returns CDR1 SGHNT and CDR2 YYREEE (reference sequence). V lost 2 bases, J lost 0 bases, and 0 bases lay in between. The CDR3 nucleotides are TGTGCCAGCAGCTTCTCCTATAATTCACCCCTCCACTTT. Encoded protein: CASSFSYNSPLHF.

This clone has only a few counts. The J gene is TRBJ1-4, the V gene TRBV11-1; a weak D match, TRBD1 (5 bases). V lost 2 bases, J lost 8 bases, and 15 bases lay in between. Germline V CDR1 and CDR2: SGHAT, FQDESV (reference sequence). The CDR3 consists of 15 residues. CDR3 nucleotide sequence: TGTGCCAGCAGCTTAACGGTACAGGTGGAAGAAAAACTGTTTTTT. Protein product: CASSLTVQVEEKLFF.

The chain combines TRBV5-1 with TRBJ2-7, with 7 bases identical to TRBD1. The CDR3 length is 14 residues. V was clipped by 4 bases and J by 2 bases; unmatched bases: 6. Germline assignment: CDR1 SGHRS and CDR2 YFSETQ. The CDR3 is CASSKGTETYEQYF. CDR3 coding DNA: TGCGCCAGCAGCAAAGGGACAGAAACCTACGAGCAGTACTTC.

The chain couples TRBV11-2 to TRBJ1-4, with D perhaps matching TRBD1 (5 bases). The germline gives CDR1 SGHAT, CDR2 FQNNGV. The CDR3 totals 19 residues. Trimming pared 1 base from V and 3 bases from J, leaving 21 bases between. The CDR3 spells CASSLGSVGGTRPNEKLFF. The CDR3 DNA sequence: TGTGCCAGCAGCTTAGGCTCCGTCGGTGGGACGAGGCCTAATGAAAAACTGTTTTTT. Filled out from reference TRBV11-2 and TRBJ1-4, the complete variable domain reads EAGVAQSPRYKIIEKRQSVAFWCNPISGHATLYWYQQILGQGPKLLIQFQNNGVVDDSQLPKDRFSAERLKGVDSTLKIQPAKLEDSAVYLCASSLGSVGGTRPNEKLFFGSGTQLSVL.

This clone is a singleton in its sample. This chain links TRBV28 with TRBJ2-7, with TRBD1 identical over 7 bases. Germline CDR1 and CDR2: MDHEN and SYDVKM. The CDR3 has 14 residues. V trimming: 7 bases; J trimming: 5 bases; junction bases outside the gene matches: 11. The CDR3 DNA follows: TGTGCCAGCACCCCTCCGCGGACAGGCGACGAGCAGTACTTC. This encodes CASTPPRTGDEQYF.

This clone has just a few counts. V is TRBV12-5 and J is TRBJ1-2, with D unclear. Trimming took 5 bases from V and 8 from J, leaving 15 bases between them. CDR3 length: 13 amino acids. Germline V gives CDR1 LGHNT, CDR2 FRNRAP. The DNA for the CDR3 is TGTGCTAGTGGTCGGGAGGGAGACATGGGCTACACCTTC. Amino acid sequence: CASGREGDMGYTF.

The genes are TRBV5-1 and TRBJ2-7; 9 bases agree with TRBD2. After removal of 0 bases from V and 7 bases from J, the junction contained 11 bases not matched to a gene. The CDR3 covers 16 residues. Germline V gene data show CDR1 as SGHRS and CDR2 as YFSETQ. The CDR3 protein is CASSLDLREGPREQYF. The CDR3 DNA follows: TGCGCCAGCAGCTTGGACTTGCGGGAGGGCCCTCGGGAGCAGTACTTC.

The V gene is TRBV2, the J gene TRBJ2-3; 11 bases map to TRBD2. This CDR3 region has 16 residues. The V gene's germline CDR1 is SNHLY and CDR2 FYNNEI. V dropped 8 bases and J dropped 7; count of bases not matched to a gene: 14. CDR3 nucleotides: TGTGCCAGCTCTCCCCAACTAGCGGGAGTAGGGAATACGCAGTATTTT. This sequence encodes CASSPQLAGVGNTQYF.

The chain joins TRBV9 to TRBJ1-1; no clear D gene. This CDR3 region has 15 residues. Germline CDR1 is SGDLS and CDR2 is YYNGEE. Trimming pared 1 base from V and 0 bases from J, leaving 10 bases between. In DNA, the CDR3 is TGTGCCAGCAGCGTATCCGCAGCAGTGAACACTGAAGCTTTCTTT. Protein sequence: CASSVSAAVNTEAFF.

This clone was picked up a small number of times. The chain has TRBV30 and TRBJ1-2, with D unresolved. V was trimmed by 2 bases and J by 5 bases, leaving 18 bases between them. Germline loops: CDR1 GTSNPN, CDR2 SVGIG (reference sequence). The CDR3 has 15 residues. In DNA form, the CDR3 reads TGTGCCTGGAGTCGCCGGGGATTGATGTCTTATGGCTACACCTTC. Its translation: CAWSRRGLMSYGYTF.

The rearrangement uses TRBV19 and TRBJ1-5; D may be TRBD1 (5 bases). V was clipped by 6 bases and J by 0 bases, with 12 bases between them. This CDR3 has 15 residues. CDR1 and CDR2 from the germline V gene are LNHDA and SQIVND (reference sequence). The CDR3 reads CASSETVYSNQPQHF. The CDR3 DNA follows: TGTGCCAGTAGCGAGACAGTTTATAGCAATCAGCCCCAGCATTTT.

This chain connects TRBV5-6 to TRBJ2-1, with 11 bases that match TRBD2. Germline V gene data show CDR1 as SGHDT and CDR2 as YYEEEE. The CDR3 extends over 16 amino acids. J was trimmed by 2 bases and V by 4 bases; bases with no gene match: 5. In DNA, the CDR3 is TGTGCCAGCAGCAGGCTAGCGGGGGGTACCTACAATGAGCAGTTCTTC. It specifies CASSRLAGGTYNEQFF. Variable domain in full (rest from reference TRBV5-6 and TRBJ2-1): DAGVTQSPTHLIKTRGQQVTLRCSPKSGHDTVSWYQQALGQGPQFIFQYYEEEERQRGNFPDRFSGHQFPNYSSELNVNALLLGDSALYLCASSRLAGGTYNEQFFGPGTRLTVL.

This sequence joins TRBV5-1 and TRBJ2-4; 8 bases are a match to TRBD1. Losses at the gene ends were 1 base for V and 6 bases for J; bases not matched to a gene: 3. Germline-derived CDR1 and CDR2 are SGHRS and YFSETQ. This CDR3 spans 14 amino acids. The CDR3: CASSLQGAVNIQYF. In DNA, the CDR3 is TGCGCCAGCAGCTTGCAGGGGGCCGTAAACATTCAGTACTTC.

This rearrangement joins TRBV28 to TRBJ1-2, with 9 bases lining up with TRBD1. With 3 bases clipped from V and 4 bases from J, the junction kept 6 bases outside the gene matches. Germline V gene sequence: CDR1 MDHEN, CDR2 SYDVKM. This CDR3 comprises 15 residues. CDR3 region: CASSFRGQGGYGYTF. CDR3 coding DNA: TGTGCCAGCAGTTTCAGGGGACAGGGAGGCTATGGCTACACCTTC.

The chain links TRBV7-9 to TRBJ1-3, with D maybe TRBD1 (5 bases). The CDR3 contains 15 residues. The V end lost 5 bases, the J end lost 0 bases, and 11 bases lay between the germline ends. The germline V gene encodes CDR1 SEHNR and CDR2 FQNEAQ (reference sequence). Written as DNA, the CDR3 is TGTGCCAGCAGCGGACTACAGGACTCTGGAAACACCATATATTTT. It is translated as CASSGLQDSGNTIYF.

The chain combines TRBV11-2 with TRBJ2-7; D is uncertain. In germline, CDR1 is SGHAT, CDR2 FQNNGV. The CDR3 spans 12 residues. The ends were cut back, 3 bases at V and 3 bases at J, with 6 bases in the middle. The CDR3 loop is CASSLAYYEQYF. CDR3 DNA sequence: TGTGCCAGCAGCTTGGCCTACTACGAGCAGTACTTC.